This T cell receptor beta chain originates from a study of response to subunit inactivated influenza vaccine. From germline, CDR1 is DFQATT and CDR2 SNEGSKA (reference sequence). The CDR3 totals 13 residues. J was trimmed by 2 bases and V by 6 bases; bases with no gene match: 6. Broader study findings: Researchers suggested that each seasonal influenza vaccination recruits few new T cells.

To note about this clonotype: Its antigen remains unidentified.

TCRdb ran MiXCR on the RT-PCR reads and lists one entry per CDR3 protein. The repertoire consists of some 800,000 distinct CDR3 sequences, with less than 25% occurring once and the leading ten covering about 9.4%. The material was PBMCs from blood, obtained more than 4 days after vaccination. This sequence was found in a man aged 50 to 60 who received an inactivated influenza vaccine. The J gene is TRBJ2-7, the V gene TRBV20-1, with TRBD1 identical over 8 bases. The CDR3 region has the DNA TGCAGTGCACGGACAGGGAATGCCTACGAGCAGTACTTC. Translation: CSARTGNAYEQYF.